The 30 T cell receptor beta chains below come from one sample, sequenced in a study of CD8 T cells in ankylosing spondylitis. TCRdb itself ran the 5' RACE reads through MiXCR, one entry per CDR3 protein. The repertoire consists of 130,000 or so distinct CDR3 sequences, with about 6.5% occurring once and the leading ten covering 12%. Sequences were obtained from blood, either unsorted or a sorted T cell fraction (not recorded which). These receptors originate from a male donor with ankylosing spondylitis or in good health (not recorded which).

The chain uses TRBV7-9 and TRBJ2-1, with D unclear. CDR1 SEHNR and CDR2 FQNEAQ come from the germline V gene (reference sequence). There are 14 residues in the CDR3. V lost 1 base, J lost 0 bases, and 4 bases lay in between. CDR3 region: CASSLGISYNEQFF. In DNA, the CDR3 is TGTGCCAGCAGCTTAGGGATCTCCTACAATGAGCAGTTCTTC.

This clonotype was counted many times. CDR3 nucleotide sequence: TGTGCCAGCAGTGGACTCCGGGGGAGCTCCTACAATGAGCAGTTCTTC. Its protein product is CASSGLRGSSYNEQFF. The chain employs TRBV6-1 and TRBJ2-1, with D possibly TRBD2 on 6 matching bases. This CDR3 has 16 amino acids. CDR1 MNHNS and CDR2 SASEGT come from the germline V gene. Between the trimmed V and J ends, which lost 4 bases and 0 bases, there was a span of 13 bases.

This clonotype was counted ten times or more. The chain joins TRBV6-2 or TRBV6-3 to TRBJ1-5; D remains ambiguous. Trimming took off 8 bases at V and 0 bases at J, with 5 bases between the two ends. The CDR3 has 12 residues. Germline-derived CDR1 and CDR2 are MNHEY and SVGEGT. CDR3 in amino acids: CASAISNQPQHF. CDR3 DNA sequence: TGTGCCAGCGCCATTAGCAATCAGCCCCAGCATTTT.

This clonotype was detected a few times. Here the CDR3 reads CASSLGTGTGIQETQYF. DNA of the CDR3: TGTGCCAGCAGCTTAGGCACCGGGACAGGAATCCAAGAGACCCAGTACTTC. This chain joins TRBV7-9 and TRBJ2-5; the match to TRBD1 covers 8 bases. CDR3 length: 17 amino acids. The trim removed 1 base at V and 1 base at J, leaving 8 bases unmatched. Germline V CDR1 and CDR2: SEHNR, FQNEAQ (reference sequence).

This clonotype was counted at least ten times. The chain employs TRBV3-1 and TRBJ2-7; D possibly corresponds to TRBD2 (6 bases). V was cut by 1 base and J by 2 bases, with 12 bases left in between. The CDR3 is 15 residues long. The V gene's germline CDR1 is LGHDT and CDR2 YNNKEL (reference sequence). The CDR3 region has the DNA TGTGCCAGCAGCCAAGGCGAGCGGGCAACCTACGAGCAGTACTTC. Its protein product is CASSQGERATYEQYF.

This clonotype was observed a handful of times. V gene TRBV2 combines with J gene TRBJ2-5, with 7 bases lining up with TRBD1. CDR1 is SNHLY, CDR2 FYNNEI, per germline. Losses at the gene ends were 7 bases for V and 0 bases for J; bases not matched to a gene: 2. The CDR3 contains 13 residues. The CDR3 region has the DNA TGTGCCAGCAAAGGGGGCTACCAAGAGACCCAGTACTTC. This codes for CASKGGYQETQYF.

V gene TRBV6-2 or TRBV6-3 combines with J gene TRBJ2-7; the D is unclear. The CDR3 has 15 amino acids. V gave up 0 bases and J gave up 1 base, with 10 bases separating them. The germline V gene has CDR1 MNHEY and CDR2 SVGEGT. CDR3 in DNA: TGTGCCAGCAGTTACTCCCTGGCTGGATCCTACGAGCAGTACTTC. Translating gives CASSYSLAGSYEQYF.

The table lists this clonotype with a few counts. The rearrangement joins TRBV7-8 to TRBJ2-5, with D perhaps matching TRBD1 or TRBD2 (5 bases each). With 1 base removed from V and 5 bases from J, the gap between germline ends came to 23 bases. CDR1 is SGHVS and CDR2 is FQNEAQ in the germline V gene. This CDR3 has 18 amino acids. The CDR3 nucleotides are TGTGCCAGCAGCTTAGAAGGGGCGTGGGAGACGGTTTGGGAGACCCAGTACTTC. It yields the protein CASSLEGAWETVWETQYF.

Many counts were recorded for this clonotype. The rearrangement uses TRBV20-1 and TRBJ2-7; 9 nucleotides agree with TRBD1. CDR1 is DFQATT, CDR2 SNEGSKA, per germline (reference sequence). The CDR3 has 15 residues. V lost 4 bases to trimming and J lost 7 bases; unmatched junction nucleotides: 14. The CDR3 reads CSATIPGQGSWEQYF. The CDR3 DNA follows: TGCAGTGCTACTATACCGGGACAGGGCTCTTGGGAGCAGTACTTC.

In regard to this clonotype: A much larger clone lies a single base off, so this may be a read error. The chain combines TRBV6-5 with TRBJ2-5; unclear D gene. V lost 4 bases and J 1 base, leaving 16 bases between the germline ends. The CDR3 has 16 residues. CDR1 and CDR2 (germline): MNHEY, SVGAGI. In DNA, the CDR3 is TGTGCCAGCAGTTCCCCTCCCGAAGGTTCCCAAGAGACCCAGTACTTC. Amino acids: CASSSPPEGSQETQYF.

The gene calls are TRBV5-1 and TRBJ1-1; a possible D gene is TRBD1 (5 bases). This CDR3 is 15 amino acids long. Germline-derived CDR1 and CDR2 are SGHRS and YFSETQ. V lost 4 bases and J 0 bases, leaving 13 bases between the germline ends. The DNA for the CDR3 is TGCGCCAGCAGCCAAACCGGGACGGTGAACACTGAAGCTTTCTTT. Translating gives CASSQTGTVNTEAFF.

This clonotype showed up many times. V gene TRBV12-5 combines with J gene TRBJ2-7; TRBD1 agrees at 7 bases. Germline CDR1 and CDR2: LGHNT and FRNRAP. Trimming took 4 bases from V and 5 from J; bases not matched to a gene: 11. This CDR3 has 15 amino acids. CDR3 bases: TGTGCTAGTGGTTCTCTCGACAGGGCTGAGAACGAGCAGTACTTC. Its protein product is CASGSLDRAENEQYF. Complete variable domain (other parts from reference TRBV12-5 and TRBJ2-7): DARVTQTPRHKVTEMGQEVTMRCQPILGHNTVFWYRQTMMQGLELLAYFRNRAPLDDSGMPKDRFSAEMPDATLATLKIQPSEPRDSAVYFCASGSLDRAENEQYFGPGTRLTVT.

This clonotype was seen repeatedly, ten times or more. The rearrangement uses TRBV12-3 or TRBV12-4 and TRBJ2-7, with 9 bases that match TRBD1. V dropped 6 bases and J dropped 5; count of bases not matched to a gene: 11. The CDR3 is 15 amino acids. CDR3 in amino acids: CASRLLTTGGDEQYF. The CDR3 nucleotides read TGTGCCAGCAGACTCTTGACCACAGGGGGCGACGAGCAGTACTTC.

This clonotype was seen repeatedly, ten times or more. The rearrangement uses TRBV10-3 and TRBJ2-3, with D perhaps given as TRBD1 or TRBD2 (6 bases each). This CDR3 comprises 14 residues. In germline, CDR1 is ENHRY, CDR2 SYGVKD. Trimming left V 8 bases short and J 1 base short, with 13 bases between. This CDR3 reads CAIARGEGTDTQYF. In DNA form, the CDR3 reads TGTGCCATCGCTAGGGGGGAGGGCACAGATACGCAGTATTTT.

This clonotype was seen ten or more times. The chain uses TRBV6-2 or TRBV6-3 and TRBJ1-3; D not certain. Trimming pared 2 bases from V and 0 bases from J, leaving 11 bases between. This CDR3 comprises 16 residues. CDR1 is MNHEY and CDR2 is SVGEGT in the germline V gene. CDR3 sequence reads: CASSYAASPSGNTIYF. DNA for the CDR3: TGTGCCAGCAGTTACGCAGCCAGCCCCTCTGGAAACACCATATATTTT.

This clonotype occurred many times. CDR3 sequence: CASSPWGNLKNEKLFF. CDR3 bases: TGTGCCAGCAGTCCATGGGGGAATCTCAAGAATGAAAAACTGTTTTTT. The genes are TRBV28 and TRBJ1-4; D possibly corresponds to TRBD1 (5 bases). V lost 5 bases to trimming and J lost 5 bases, with 18 bases between them. CDR3 length: 16 amino acids. Germline V gene data show CDR1 as MDHEN and CDR2 as SYDVKM.

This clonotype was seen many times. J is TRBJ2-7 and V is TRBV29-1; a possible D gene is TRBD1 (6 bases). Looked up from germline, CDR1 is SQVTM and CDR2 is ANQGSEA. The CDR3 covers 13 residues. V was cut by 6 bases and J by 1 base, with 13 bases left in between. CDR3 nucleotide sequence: TGCAGCGTCGCCGGGACACCGTCCTACGAGCAGTACTTC. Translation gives CSVAGTPSYEQYF.

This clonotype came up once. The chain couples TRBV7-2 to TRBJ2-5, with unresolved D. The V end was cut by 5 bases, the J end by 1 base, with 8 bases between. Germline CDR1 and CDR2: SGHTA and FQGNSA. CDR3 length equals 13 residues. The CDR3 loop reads CASSVRIQETQYF. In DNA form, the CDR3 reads TGTGCCAGCAGCGTACGGATCCAAGAGACCCAGTACTTC.

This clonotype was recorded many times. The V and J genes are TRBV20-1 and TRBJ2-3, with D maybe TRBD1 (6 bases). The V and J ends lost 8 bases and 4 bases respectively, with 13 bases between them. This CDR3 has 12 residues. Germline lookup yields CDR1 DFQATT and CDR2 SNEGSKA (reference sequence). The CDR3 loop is CSTYRVPDTQYF. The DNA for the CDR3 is TGCAGTACCTACAGGGTTCCAGATACGCAGTATTTT.

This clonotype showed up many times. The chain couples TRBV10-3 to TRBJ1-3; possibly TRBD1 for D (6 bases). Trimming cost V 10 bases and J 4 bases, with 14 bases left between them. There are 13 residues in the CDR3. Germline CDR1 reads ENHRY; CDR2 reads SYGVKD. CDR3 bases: TGTGCCACCCACAGGGAACCCGGAAACACCATATATTTT. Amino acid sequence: CATHREPGNTIYF.

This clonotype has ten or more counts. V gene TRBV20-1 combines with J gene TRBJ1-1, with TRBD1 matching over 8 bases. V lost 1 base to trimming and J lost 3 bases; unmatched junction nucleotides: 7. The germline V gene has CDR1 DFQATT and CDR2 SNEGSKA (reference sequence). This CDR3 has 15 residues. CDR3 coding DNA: TGCAGTGCTAGAGCCCCGACAGGGGAACACACTGAAGCTTTCTTT. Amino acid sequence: CSARAPTGEHTEAFF.

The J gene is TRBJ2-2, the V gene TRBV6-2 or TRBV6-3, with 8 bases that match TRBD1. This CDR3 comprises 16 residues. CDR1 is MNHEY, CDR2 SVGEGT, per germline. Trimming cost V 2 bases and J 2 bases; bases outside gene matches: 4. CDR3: CASSYGTGLNTGELFF. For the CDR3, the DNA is TGTGCCAGCAGTTACGGGACAGGCCTTAACACCGGGGAGCTGTTTTTT.

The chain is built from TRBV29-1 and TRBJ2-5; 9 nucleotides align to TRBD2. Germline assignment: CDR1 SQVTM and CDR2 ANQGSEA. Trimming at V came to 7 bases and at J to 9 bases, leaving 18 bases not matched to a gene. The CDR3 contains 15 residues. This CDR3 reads CSGTPGLATREPQYF. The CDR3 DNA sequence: TGCAGCGGGACGCCTGGACTAGCGACTAGGGAGCCCCAGTACTTC.

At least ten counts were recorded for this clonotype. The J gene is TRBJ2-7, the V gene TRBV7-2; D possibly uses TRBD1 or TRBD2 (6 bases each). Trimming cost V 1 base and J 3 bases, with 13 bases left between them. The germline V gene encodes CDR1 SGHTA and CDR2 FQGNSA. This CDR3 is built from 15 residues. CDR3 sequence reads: CASSLEGGPIYEQYF. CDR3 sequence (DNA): TGTGCCAGCAGCTTAGAGGGGGGACCCATCTACGAGCAGTACTTC. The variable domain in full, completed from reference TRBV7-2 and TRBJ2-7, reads GAGVSQSPSNKVTEKGKDVELRCDPISGHTALYWYRQSLGQGLEFLIYFQGNSAPDKSGLPSDRFSAERTGGSVSTLTIQRTQQEDSAVYLCASSLEGGPIYEQYFGPGTRLTVT.

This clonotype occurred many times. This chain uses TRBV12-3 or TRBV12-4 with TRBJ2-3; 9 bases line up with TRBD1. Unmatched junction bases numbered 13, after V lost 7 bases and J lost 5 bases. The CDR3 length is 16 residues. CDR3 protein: CASTPQGALGGDTQYF. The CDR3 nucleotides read TGTGCCAGCACCCCACAGGGGGCTCTGGGGGGAGATACGCAGTATTTT.

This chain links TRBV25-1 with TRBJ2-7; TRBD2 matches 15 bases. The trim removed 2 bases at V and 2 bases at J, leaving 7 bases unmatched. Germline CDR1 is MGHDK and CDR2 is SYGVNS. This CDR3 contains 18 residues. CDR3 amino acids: CASSEQPGLAGGPYEQYF. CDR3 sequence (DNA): TGTGCCAGCAGTGAACAACCGGGACTAGCGGGAGGTCCCTACGAGCAGTACTTC.

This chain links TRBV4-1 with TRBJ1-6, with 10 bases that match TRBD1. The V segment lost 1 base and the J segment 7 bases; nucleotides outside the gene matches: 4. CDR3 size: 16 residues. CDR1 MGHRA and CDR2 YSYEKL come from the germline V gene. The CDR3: CASSQGQGARNSPLHF. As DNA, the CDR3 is TGCGCCAGCAGCCAAGGACAGGGGGCGAGGAATTCACCCCTCCACTTT.

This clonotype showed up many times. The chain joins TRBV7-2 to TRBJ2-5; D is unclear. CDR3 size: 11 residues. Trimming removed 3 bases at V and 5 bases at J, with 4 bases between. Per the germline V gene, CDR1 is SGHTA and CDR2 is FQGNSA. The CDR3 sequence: CASSFRETQYF. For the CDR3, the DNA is TGTGCCAGCAGCTTCAGGGAGACCCAGTACTTC.

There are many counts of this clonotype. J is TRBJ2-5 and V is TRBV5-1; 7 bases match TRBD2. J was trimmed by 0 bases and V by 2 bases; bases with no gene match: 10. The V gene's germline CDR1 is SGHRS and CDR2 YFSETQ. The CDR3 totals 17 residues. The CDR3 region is CASSFGEGGSYQETQYF. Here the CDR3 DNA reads TGCGCCAGCAGCTTTGGGGAGGGCGGTTCGTACCAAGAGACCCAGTACTTC. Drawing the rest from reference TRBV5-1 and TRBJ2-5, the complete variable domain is KAGVTQTPRYLIKTRGQQVTLSCSPISGHRSVSWYQQTPGQGLQFLFEYFSETQRNKGNFPGRFSGRQFSNSRSEMNVSTLELGDSALYLCASSFGEGGSYQETQYFGPGTRLLVL.

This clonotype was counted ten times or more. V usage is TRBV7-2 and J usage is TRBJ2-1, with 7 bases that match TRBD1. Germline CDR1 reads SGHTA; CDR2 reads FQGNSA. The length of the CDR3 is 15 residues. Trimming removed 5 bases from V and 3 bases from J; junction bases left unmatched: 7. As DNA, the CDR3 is TGTGCCAGCAGCCCTAATGACAGGGACTACAATGAGCAGTTCTTC. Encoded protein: CASSPNDRDYNEQFF.